The TCR beta chain described here comes from a study of blood T cell repertoires in COVID-19. The overall study: Sites in the United States, Italy and Spain provided acute and convalescent COVID-19 samples.

V lost 1 base and J lost 0, with 9 bases in between. Germline V gene lookup returns CDR1 SQVTM and CDR2 ANQGSEA. This CDR3 region has 14 residues. Authors' analysis steps: Estimated nucleated cell counts came from reference gene primer amplification. The protocol was immunoSEQ multiplex PCR, while the TCRdb copy is restricted to in-frame clones and leaves out a portion. V, J and clone size were drawn from that table, and D and trimming were deduced from the DNA. The table includes a few hundred thousand clones, roughly 85% detected once. Participants spanned ages about 18 to 100 years and resided in 20 to 30 US areas. Among Cohort 3 donors, those recovered had two negative PCRs, clearance, or symptom resolution.

The chain joins TRBV29-1 to TRBJ2-5; D might be TRBD2 (5 bases). The receptor's source is a woman aged 30 to 39 who had recovered from COVID-19. Sequencing input: PBMCs or T cells enriched from blood (not recorded which). CDR3 loop: CSVEGVLDQETQYF. CDR3 in DNA: TGCAGCGTTGAAGGGGTACTAGACCAAGAGACCCAGTACTTC.